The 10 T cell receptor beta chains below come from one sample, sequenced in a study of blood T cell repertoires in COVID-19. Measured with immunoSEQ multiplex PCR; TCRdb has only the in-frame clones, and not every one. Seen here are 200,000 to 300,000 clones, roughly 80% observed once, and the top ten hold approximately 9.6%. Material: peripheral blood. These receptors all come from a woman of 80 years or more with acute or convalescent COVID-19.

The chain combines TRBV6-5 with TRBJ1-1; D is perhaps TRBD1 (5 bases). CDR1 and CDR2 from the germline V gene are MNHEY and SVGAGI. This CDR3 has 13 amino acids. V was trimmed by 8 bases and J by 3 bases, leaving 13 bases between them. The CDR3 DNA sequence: TGTGCCAGCGACAGTTTTGGGGACACTGAAGCTTTCTTT. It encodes CASDSFGDTEAFF.

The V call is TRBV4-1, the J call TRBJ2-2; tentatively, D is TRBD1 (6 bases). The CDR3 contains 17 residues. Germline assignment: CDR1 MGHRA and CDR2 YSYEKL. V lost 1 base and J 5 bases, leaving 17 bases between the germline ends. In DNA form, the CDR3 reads TGCGCCAGCAGCCAAGTCAGGGGCCCAGGGGAGACCGGGGAGCTGTTTTTT. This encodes CASSQVRGPGETGELFF.

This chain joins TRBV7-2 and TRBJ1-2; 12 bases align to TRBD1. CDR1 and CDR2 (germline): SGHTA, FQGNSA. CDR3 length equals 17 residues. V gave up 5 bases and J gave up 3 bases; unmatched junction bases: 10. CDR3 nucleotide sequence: TGTGCCAGCAGCAAGGTCGGGACAGGGGGCGGCTACTATGGCTACACCTTC. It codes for CASSKVGTGGGYYGYTF.

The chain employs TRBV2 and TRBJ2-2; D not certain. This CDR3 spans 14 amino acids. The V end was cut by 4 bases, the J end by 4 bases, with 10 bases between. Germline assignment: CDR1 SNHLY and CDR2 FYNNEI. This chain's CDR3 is CASSALGGTGELFF. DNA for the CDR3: TGTGCCAGCAGTGCCCTAGGTGGCACCGGGGAGCTGTTTTTT.

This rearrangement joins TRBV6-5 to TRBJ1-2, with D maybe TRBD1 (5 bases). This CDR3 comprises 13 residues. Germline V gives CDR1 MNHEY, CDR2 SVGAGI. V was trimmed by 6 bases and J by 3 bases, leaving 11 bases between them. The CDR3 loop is CASSRGGDYGYTF. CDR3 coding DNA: TGTGCCAGCAGCCGGGGGGGGGACTATGGCTACACCTTC.

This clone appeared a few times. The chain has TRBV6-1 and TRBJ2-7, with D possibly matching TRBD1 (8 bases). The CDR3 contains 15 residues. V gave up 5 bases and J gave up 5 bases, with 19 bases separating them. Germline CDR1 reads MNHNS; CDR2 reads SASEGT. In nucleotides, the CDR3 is TGTGCCAGCAGTAAGGACAGGGAGGGAATCCACGAGCAGTACTTC. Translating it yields CASSKDREGIHEQYF.

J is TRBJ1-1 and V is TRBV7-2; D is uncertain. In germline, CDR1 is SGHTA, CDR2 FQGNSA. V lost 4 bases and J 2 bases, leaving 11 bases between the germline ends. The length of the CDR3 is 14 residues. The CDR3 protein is CASSSNELNTEAFF. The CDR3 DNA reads TGTGCCAGCAGCTCGAACGAGCTAAACACTGAAGCTTTCTTT.

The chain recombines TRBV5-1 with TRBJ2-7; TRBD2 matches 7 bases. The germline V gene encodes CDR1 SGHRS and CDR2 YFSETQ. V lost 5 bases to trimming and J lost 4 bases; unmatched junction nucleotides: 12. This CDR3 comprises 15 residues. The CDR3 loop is CASRVVSAGEYEQYF. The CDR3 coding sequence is TGCGCCAGCAGAGTTGTCTCGGCGGGGGAATACGAGCAGTACTTC.

The CDR3 bases are TGTGCCACCCGGTTAGAAGCTCACGAGCAGTACTTC. Its translation: CATRLEAHEQYF. The chain uses TRBV10-3 and TRBJ2-7; D gene ambiguous. Germline assignment: CDR1 ENHRY and CDR2 SYGVKD. This CDR3 is 12 amino acids long. V lost 10 bases and J lost 5, with 15 bases in between.

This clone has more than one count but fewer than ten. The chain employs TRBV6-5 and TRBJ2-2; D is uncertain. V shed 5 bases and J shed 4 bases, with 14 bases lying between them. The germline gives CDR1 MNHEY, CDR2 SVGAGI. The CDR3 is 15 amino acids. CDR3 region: CASSNEWRGTGELFF. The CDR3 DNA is TGTGCCAGCAGTAATGAGTGGAGAGGCACCGGGGAGCTGTTTTTT.